This T cell receptor beta chain was sequenced during a study of blood T cell repertoires in COVID-19. Study overall: Researchers got acute and convalescent COVID-19 samples from the United States, Italy and Spain.

The protocol was immunoSEQ multiplex PCR, while the TCRdb copy is restricted to in-frame clones and leaves out a portion. The table lists under 150,000 clones, 70% to 90% of them singletons. Sequencing was done on a sample of peripheral blood. The sequence was obtained from a woman aged 55-75 years with COVID-19, enrolled during active disease.

Written as DNA, the CDR3 is TGTGCCAGCAGGCCTAGCGGGGGGGCCTACGAGCAGTACTTC. Protein product: CASRPSGGAYEQYF. The J gene is TRBJ2-7, the V gene TRBV27; 12 nucleotides line up with TRBD2. The CDR3 has 14 amino acids. The germline CDR1 and CDR2 sequences are MNHEY and SMNVEV (reference sequence). With V trimmed by 6 bases and J by 2 bases, 2 bases remained unmatched.